This T cell receptor beta chain was retrieved from a study of blood T cell repertoires in COVID-19. Study information: Specimens from acute and convalescent COVID-19 originated in the United States, Italy and Spain. In each case, the material was cDNA or gDNA derived from T cells, B-cell-depleted T cells, or PBMCs.

With 6 bases clipped from V and 5 bases from J, the junction kept 3 bases outside the gene matches. The CDR3 is 13 amino acids. Germline CDR1 is KGHSH and CDR2 is LQKENI. As processed by the authors: Amplification with reference gene primers provided the estimates of nucleated cell counts. Repertoires were generated with immunoSEQ multiplex PCR, while TCRdb's copy carries only in-frame clones and drops some. For V, J and clone size, that table is used; D and trimming come from the DNA. The sample holds roughly 60,000 clones, 70% to 90% seen once. Sequenced material: peripheral blood. The rearrangement joins TRBV18 to TRBJ2-7; 11 bases are a match to TRBD1. This clonotype was obtained from a man older than 75 with acute or convalescent COVID-19. The DNA for the CDR3 is TGTGCCAGCTCGTGGGACAGGGGGGACGAGCAGTACTTC. Amino acid sequence: CASSWDRGDEQYF.